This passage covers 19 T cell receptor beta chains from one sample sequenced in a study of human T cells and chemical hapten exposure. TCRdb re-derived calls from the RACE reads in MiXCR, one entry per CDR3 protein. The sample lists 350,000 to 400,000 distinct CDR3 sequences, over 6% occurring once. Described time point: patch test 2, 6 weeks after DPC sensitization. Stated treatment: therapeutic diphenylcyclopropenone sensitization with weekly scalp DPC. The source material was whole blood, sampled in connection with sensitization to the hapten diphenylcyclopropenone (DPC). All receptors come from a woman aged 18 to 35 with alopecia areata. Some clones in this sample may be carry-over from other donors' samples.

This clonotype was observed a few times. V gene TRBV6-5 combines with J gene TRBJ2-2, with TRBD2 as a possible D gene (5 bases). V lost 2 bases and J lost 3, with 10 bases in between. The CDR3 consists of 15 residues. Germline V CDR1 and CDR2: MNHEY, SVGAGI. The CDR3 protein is CASSYRGWDTGELFF. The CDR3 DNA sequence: TGTGCCAGCAGTTACAGAGGGTGGGACACCGGGGAGCTGTTTTTT.

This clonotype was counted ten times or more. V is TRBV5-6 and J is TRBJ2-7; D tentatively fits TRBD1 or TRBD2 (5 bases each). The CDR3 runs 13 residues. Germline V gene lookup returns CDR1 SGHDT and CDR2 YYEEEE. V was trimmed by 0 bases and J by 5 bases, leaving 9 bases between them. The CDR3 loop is CASSLVGAHEQYF. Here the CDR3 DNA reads TGTGCCAGCAGCTTGGTCGGGGCCCACGAGCAGTACTTC.

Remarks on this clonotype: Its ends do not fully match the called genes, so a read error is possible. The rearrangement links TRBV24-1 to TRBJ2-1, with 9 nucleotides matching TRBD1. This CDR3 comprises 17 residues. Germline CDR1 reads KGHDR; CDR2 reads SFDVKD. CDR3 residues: CATTDTGGRQDGNEQFF. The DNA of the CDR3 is TGTGCCACCACTGATACAGGGGGCCGACAGGATGGCAATGAGCAGTTCTTC.

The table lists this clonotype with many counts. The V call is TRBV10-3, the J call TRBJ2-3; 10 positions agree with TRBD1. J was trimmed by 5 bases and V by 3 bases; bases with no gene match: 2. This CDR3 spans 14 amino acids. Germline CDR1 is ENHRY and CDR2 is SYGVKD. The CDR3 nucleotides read TGTGCCATCAGTGACCGGGACAGGGGAGATACGCAGTATTTT. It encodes CAISDRDRGDTQYF.

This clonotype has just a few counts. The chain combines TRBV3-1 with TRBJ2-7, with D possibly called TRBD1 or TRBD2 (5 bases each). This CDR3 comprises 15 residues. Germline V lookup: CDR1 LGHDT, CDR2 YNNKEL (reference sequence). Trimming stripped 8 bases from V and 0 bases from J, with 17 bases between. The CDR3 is CASGPGGKSSYEQYF. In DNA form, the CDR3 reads TGTGCCAGCGGGCCTGGGGGTAAGAGCTCCTACGAGCAGTACTTC.

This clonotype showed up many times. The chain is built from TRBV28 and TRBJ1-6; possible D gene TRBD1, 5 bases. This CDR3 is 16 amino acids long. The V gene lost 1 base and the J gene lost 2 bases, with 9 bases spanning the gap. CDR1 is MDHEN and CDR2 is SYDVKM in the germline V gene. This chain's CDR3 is CASSLYRGAYNSPLHF. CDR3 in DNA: TGTGCCAGCAGTTTATACAGAGGGGCCTATAATTCACCCCTCCACTTT.

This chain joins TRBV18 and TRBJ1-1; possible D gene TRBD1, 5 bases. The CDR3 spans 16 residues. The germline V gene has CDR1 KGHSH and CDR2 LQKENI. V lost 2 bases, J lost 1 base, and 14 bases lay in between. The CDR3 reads CASSPGFGAQNTEAFF. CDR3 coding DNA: TGTGCCAGCTCACCAGGTTTTGGGGCTCAGAACACTGAAGCTTTCTTT.

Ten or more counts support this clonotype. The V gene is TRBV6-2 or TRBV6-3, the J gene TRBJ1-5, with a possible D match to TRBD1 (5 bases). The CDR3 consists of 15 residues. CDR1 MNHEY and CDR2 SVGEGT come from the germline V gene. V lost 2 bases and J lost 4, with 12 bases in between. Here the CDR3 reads CASSYGGGRNQPQHF. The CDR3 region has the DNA TGTGCCAGCAGTTACGGGGGGGGGAGAAATCAGCCCCAGCATTTT.

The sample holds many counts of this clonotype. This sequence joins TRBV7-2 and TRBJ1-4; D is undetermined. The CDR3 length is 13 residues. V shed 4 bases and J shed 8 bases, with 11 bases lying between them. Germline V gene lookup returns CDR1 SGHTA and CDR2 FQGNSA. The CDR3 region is CASSSWGAEKLFF. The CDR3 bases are TGTGCCAGCAGCTCCTGGGGAGCGGAAAAACTGTTTTTT.

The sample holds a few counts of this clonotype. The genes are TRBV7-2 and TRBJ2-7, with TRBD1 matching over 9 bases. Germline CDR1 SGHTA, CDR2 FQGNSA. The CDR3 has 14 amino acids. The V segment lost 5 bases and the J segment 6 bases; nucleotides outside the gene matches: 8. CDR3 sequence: CASSPGQGQLEQYF. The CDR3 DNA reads TGTGCCAGCAGCCCTGGACAGGGGCAGCTCGAGCAGTACTTC.

As DNA, the CDR3 is TGCAGCGTTGAAGATTCCGGAAAACAGGGGGATAGCAATCAGCCCCAGCATTTT. Its translation: CSVEDSGKQGDSNQPQHF. The chain has TRBV29-1 and TRBJ1-5, with 8 bases fitting TRBD1. The CDR3 loop spans 18 amino acids. V shed 0 bases, J shed 0 bases, and the junction held 10 bases outside the gene matches. Germline-derived CDR1 and CDR2 are SQVTM and ANQGSEA. The variable domain in full, with the rest retrieved from reference TRBV29-1 and TRBJ1-5, is SAVISQKPSRDICQRGTSLTIQCQVDSQVTMMFWYRQQPGQSLTLIATANQGSEATYESGFVIDKFPISRPNLTFSTLTVSNMSPEDSSIYLCSVEDSGKQGDSNQPQHFGDGTRLSIL.

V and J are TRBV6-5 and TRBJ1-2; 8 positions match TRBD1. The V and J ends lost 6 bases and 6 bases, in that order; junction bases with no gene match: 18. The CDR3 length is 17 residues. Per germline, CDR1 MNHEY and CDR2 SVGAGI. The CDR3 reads CASSHWPDRVSGNGYTF. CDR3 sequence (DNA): TGTGCCAGCAGCCATTGGCCGGACAGGGTGAGCGGGAATGGCTACACCTTC.

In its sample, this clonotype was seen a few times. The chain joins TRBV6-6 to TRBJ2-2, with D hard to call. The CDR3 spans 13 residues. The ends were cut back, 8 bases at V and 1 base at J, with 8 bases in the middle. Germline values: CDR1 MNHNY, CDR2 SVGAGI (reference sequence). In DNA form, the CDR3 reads TGTGCCAGCGGACCTATGAACACCGGGGAGCTGTTTTTT. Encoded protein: CASGPMNTGELFF.

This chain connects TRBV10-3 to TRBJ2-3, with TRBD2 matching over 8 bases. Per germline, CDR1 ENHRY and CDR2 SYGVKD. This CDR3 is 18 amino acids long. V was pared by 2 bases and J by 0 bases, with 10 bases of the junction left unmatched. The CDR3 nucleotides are TGTGCCATCAGTGAGGTGACCCTAGCGGGCATCAGCACAGATACGCAGTATTTT. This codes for CAISEVTLAGISTDTQYF.

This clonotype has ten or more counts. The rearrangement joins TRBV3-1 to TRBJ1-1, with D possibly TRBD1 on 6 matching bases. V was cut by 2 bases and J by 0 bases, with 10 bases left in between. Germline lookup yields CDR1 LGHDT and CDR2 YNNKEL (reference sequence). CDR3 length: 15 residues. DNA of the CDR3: TGTGCCAGCAGCCAAAGGGGGATCATGAACACTGAAGCTTTCTTT. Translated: CASSQRGIMNTEAFF.

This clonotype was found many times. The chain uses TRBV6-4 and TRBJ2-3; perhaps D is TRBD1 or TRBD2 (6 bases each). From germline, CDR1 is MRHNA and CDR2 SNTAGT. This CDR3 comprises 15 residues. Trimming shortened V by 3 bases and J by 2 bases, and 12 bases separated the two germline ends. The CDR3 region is CASSEQGGSTDTQYF. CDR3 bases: TGTGCCAGCAGTGAACAGGGAGGTTCCACAGATACGCAGTATTTT.

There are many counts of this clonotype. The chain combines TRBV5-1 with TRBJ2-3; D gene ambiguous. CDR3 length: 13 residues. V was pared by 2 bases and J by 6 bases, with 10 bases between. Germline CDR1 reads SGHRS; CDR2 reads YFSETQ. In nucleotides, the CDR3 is TGCGCCAGCAGCTTTGCTAGTCCGGATACGCAGTATTTT. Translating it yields CASSFASPDTQYF.

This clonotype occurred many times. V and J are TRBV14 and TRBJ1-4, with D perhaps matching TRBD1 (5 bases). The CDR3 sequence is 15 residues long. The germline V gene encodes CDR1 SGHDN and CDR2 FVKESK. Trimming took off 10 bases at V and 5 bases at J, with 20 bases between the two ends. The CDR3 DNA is TGTGCCAACAAACGAGGGACCGAGTTCAATGAAAAACTGTTTTTT. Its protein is CANKRGTEFNEKLFF. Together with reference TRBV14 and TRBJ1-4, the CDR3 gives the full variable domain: EAGVTQFPSHSVIEKGQTVTLRCDPISGHDNLYWYRRVMGKEIKFLLHFVKESKQDESGMPNNRFLAERTGGTYSTLKVQPAELEDSGVYFCANKRGTEFNEKLFFGSGTQLSVL.

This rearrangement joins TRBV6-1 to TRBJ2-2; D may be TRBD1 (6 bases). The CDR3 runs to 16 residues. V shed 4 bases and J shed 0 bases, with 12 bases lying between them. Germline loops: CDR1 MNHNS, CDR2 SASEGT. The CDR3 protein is CASSAVDSTNTGELFF. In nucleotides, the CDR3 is TGTGCCAGCAGTGCTGTGGACAGCACGAACACCGGGGAGCTGTTTTTT.